The 14 T cell receptor beta chains listed next were all sequenced from one sample in a study of early T cells in non-severe SARS-CoV-2 infection (dated by TCRdb to the early 2020s). Receptor libraries were prepared by 5' RACE. Data came from a NextSeq 500. The raw public data were reprocessed by TCRdb itself: fastp quality trimming at Q25, MiXCR clonotype calling, in-frame beta chains only. Under each unique CDR3 protein, matching rows form one entry showing the most common genes and DNA. The sample records approximately 81,000 distinct CDR3 sequences, over 11% of which are singletons. The biggest ten clones account for roughly 3.1% of the sample. The sequencing input was whole blood. The receptors originated from an adult who was a healthcare worker with PCR-confirmed SARS-CoV-2 infection or an uninfected control (not recorded which).

This chain uses TRBV20-1 with TRBJ1-1; weak D call: TRBD1 (5 bases). Germline CDR1 is DFQATT and CDR2 is SNEGSKA (reference sequence). The CDR3 runs 14 residues. V lost 0 bases and J lost 2, with 10 bases in between. CDR3 region: CSARDPGSNTEAFF. CDR3 bases: TGCAGTGCTAGAGATCCAGGGTCCAACACTGAAGCTTTCTTT.

The rearrangement uses TRBV4-2 and TRBJ2-1, with D tentatively TRBD2 (5 bases). V lost 1 base to trimming and J lost 8 bases, with 12 bases between them. CDR1 is LGHNA and CDR2 is YNFKEQ in the germline V gene. CDR3 size: 14 residues. CDR3 protein: CASSQVEAGDEQFF. CDR3 bases: TGTGCCAGCAGCCAAGTTGAAGCCGGGGATGAGCAGTTCTTC.

The CDR3 loop reads CSARSGTSGYEQYF. The CDR3, as DNA: TGCAGTGCTAGAAGTGGGACTAGCGGATACGAGCAGTACTTC. The V gene is TRBV20-1, the J gene TRBJ2-7, with 11 bases aligning to TRBD2. The CDR3 runs to 14 residues. V lost 2 bases to trimming and J lost 4 bases; unmatched junction nucleotides: 4. Germline assignment: CDR1 DFQATT and CDR2 SNEGSKA (reference sequence).

The sample holds a few counts of this clonotype. The chain carries TRBV2 and TRBJ2-3; 10 nucleotides line up with TRBD2. The CDR3 contains 16 residues. The V and J ends lost 5 bases and 0 bases, in that order; junction bases with no gene match: 5. Germline CDR1 is SNHLY and CDR2 is FYNNEI. This CDR3 is CASSRAGGGSTDTQYF. In DNA, the CDR3 is TGTGCCAGCAGTCGAGCGGGAGGGGGGAGCACAGATACGCAGTATTTT.

This clonotype was picked up a small number of times. The J gene is TRBJ1-2, the V gene TRBV7-6, with D uncertain. Per the germline V gene, CDR1 is SGHVS and CDR2 is FNYEAQ. V dropped 5 bases and J dropped 5 bases, with 12 bases sitting between them. The CDR3 covers 13 residues. The CDR3 reads CASSPHIGYGYTF. CDR3 nucleotides: TGTGCCAGCAGCCCCCATATCGGTTATGGCTACACCTTC.

This clonotype was picked up many times. The chain recombines TRBV29-1 with TRBJ1-2, with 7 nucleotides matching TRBD1. This CDR3 region has 16 residues. V trimming: 3 bases; J trimming: 4 bases; junction bases outside the gene matches: 14. Germline CDR1 and CDR2: SQVTM and ANQGSEA. The CDR3 nucleotides read TGCAGCGTTGATCAAGGGGGCACCCCCCGAAGCTATGGCTACACCTTC. This gives the protein CSVDQGGTPRSYGYTF.

The sample holds many counts of this clonotype. This chain connects TRBV7-6 to TRBJ2-2, with a tentative D call TRBD2 (5 bases). The CDR3 has 16 amino acids. Trimming removed 0 bases at V and 0 bases at J, with 8 bases between. Germline CDR1 reads SGHVS; CDR2 reads FNYEAQ. The CDR3, as DNA: TGTGCCAGCAGCTTAGCAGGGAGCGCGAACACCGGGGAGCTGTTTTTT. Translating gives CASSLAGSANTGELFF.

This clonotype came up a few times. This sequence joins TRBV7-2 and TRBJ1-2; 9 nucleotides agree with TRBD1. This CDR3 region has 16 residues. The V and J ends lost 5 bases and 4 bases, in that order; junction bases with no gene match: 11. Germline CDR1 SGHTA, CDR2 FQGNSA. The CDR3 loop is CASSPAGTGLVYGYTF. DNA for the CDR3: TGTGCCAGCAGCCCCGCCGGGACAGGGCTCGTCTATGGCTACACCTTC. Full variable domain (missing parts from reference TRBV7-2 and TRBJ1-2): GAGVSQSPSNKVTEKGKDVELRCDPISGHTALYWYRQSLGQGLEFLIYFQGNSAPDKSGLPSDRFSAERTGGSVSTLTIQRTQQEDSAVYLCASSPAGTGLVYGYTFGSGTRLTVV.

There are a few counts of this clonotype. The rearrangement joins TRBV7-2 to TRBJ2-1, with D possibly being TRBD1 or TRBD2 (7 bases each). Trimming took 5 bases from V and 12 from J, leaving 23 bases between them. The CDR3 runs to 15 residues. CDR1 and CDR2 from the germline V gene are SGHTA and FQGNSA. This CDR3 reads CASSPGGGLPIRQFF. The CDR3, as DNA: TGTGCCAGCAGCCCAGGGGGGGGACTACCTATCAGGCAGTTCTTC.

This clonotype was counted only a few times. The chain uses TRBV29-1 and TRBJ2-7; maybe TRBD2 (6 bases). The CDR3 is 15 residues long. Germline V lookup: CDR1 SQVTM, CDR2 ANQGSEA. Between the trimmed V and J ends, which lost 6 bases and 1 base, there was a span of 19 bases. DNA for the CDR3: TGCAGCGTGGGAAAAGCGGGCACTTTGTCCTACGAGCAGTACTTC. Translating it yields CSVGKAGTLSYEQYF.

The chain links TRBV29-1 to TRBJ2-1; D not certain. In germline, CDR1 is SQVTM, CDR2 ANQGSEA. The CDR3 has 12 residues. V was cut by 0 bases and J by 12 bases, with 12 bases left in between. The CDR3 bases are TGCAGCGTTGAAGATCTTTCTGAGAGGCAGTTCTTC. Its protein is CSVEDLSERQFF.

This clonotype turned up a few times. The chain uses TRBV29-1 and TRBJ2-3, with D tentatively TRBD2 (6 bases). CDR3 size: 13 residues. Germline assignment: CDR1 SQVTM and CDR2 ANQGSEA. V lost 8 bases, J lost 2 bases, and 14 bases lay in between. This CDR3 reads CSLTSQITDTQYF. The CDR3 DNA reads TGCAGCCTCACTAGCCAAATCACAGATACGCAGTATTTT.

This clonotype was seen only a few times. This chain joins TRBV10-2 and TRBJ2-5; TRBD2 agrees at 10 bases. CDR3 length: 15 residues. The junction had 8 bases not matched to a gene; V was cut back by 5 bases and J by 5 bases. In germline, CDR1 is WSHSY, CDR2 SAAADI. The DNA for the CDR3 is TGCGCCAGCAGTCTTAGCGGGGGGAGCGGGGAGACCCAGTACTTC. Amino acids: CASSLSGGSGETQYF.

This clonotype appeared many times. The rearrangement uses TRBV11-2 and TRBJ2-7; D unclear. Germline V CDR1 and CDR2: SGHAT, FQNNGV. Between the trimmed V and J ends, which lost 5 bases and 2 bases, there was a span of 10 bases. There are 13 residues in the CDR3. The CDR3 region is CASSRTVAYEQYF. In nucleotides, the CDR3 is TGTGCCAGCAGCCGGACCGTAGCCTACGAGCAGTACTTC.